The 28 T cell receptor beta chains listed next were all sequenced from one sample in a study of shared clonotypes between healthy human individuals. The protocol was immunoSEQ multiplex PCR, while the TCRdb copy is restricted to in-frame clones and leaves out a portion. This table has more than 900,000 clones, approximately 80% appearing once. The material sequenced was memory CD4+ T cells from PBMCs. Subset: CD45RA-negative fraction. These receptor sequences come from a man aged 18 to 30 in good health. Some clones in this sample may be carry-over from other donors' samples.

This clone was seen a handful of times. It differs at one base from a far larger clone, so likely a read error. Other DNA sequences from this sample encode an identical CDR3 as well. V usage is TRBV30 and J usage is TRBJ2-7, with TRBD2 identical over 8 bases. This CDR3 spans 18 amino acids. The trim removed 8 bases at V and 6 bases at J, leaving 27 bases unmatched. The germline V gene has CDR1 GTSNPN and CDR2 SVGIG (reference sequence). Here the CDR3 reads CALLGGRHVLAGGSEQYF. CDR3 sequence (DNA): TGTGCCCTGCTCGGTGGGCGGCACGTACTGGCGGGAGGCAGCGAGCAGTACTTC.

The V gene is TRBV6-5, the J gene TRBJ2-1; D is possibly TRBD2 (5 bases). V was shortened by 5 bases and J by 9 bases, with 14 bases between the two germline ends. The CDR3 covers 13 residues. Germline lookup yields CDR1 MNHEY and CDR2 SVGAGI. This CDR3 is CASSATLAGEQFF. CDR3 nucleotide sequence: TGTGCCAGCAGTGCCACATTGGCGGGTGAGCAGTTCTTC.

The chain couples TRBV6-5 to TRBJ1-2; D might be TRBD1 (5 bases). CDR1 and CDR2 from the germline V gene are MNHEY and SVGAGI. The length of the CDR3 is 13 residues. Trimming left V 7 bases short and J 7 bases short, with 16 bases between. The CDR3 spells CASTGRGRSGYTF. As DNA, the CDR3 is TGTGCCAGCACCGGGCGGGGACGAAGTGGCTACACCTTC.

The chain joins TRBV5-1 to TRBJ2-1; D call uncertain. V gave up 4 bases and J gave up 3 bases, with 8 bases separating them. The length of the CDR3 is 13 residues. CDR1 and CDR2 from the germline V gene are SGHRS and YFSETQ. As DNA, the CDR3 is TGCGCCAGCAGCGGCGGCGTCTACAATGAGCAGTTCTTC. Translation gives CASSGGVYNEQFF.

This chain links TRBV28 with TRBJ1-1; D may be TRBD1 (6 bases). Germline lookup yields CDR1 MDHEN and CDR2 SYDVKM. The length of the CDR3 is 18 residues. V lost 3 bases to trimming and J lost 5 bases, with 25 bases between them. Here the CDR3 DNA reads TGTGCCAGCAGTTTTATTGCGCCAGGGGCCCGAGGTAGGACTGAAGCTTTCTTT. Protein product: CASSFIAPGARGRTEAFF.

The V call is TRBV7-6, the J call TRBJ1-4; possible D gene TRBD1, 6 bases. Between the trimmed V and J ends, which lost 0 bases and 8 bases, there was a span of 13 bases. The CDR3 is made up of 15 amino acids. Germline lookup yields CDR1 SGHVS and CDR2 FNYEAQ. DNA of the CDR3: TGTGCCAGCAGCTTAGCCGAGGGGGTCAGGGAAAAACTGTTTTTT. It is translated as CASSLAEGVREKLFF.

In the case of this clone: At one end, the junction sequence differs from germline, possibly due to a read error. The chain recombines TRBV19 with TRBJ1-5; the match to TRBD1 covers 9 bases. The CDR3 is 15 amino acids. Germline-derived CDR1 and CDR2 are LNHDA and SQIVND (reference sequence). DNA of the CDR3: TGTGCCACCCGTTATACCGGGACAGGGAATCGGCCCCAGCATTTT. Translating gives CATRYTGTGNRPQHF.

The chain employs TRBV4-1 and TRBJ2-3; a possible D gene is TRBD2 (7 bases). Trimming took 4 bases from V and 1 from J, leaving 15 bases between them. The length of the CDR3 is 16 residues. Germline V gives CDR1 MGHRA, CDR2 YSYEKL. The CDR3 nucleotides read TGCGCCAGCAGCCCGCCTGGGGGGGGGCGCACAGATACGCAGTATTTT. Translating it yields CASSPPGGGRTDTQYF.

The chain couples TRBV7-6 to TRBJ1-5; the D gene is possibly TRBD1 (5 bases). The CDR3 totals 14 residues. V dropped 0 bases and J dropped 9 bases, with 12 bases sitting between them. The germline V gene has CDR1 SGHVS and CDR2 FNYEAQ. CDR3 in amino acids: CASSLARGIGPQHF. The CDR3, as DNA: TGTGCCAGCAGCTTAGCGCGGGGGATCGGGCCCCAGCATTTT.

This clone came up once. The chain carries TRBV18 and TRBJ2-1; D is ambiguous. This CDR3 spans 13 amino acids. The V and J ends lost 2 bases and 4 bases respectively, with 6 bases between them. Germline V gives CDR1 KGHSH, CDR2 LQKENI. The CDR3 coding sequence is TGTGCCAGCTCACCAGGAGAATACAATGAGCAGTTCTTC. Encoded protein: CASSPGEYNEQFF.

This clone was detected only a few times. This rearrangement joins TRBV7-8 to TRBJ2-7, with D perhaps given as TRBD1 or TRBD2 (6 bases each). Germline CDR1 is SGHVS and CDR2 is FQNEAQ. Trimming removed 3 bases from V and 3 bases from J, with 15 bases in between. The CDR3 has 15 residues. This chain's CDR3 is CASSLQGQAGYEQYF. DNA of the CDR3: TGTGCCAGCAGCTTGCAGGGACAAGCGGGCTACGAGCAGTACTTC.

The rearrangement links TRBV14 to TRBJ2-2; D call uncertain. The CDR3 is made up of 14 amino acids. V was shortened by 1 base and J by 6 bases, with 9 bases between the two germline ends. CDR1 and CDR2 from the germline V gene are SGHDN and FVKESK. The CDR3 sequence: CASSQVGRAGELFF. As DNA, the CDR3 is TGTGCCAGCAGCCAAGTAGGAAGGGCCGGGGAGCTGTTTTTT.

In this sample, this clone turned up many times. Other DNA sequences in this sample translate to the same CDR3. The chain carries TRBV7-3 and TRBJ1-6; D call uncertain. Per germline, CDR1 SGHTA and CDR2 FQGTGA. The CDR3 consists of 13 residues. Trimming took 4 bases from V and 9 from J, leaving 10 bases between them. CDR3 region: CASSSSLISPLHF. In DNA, the CDR3 is TGTGCCAGCAGCTCCTCTCTAATTTCACCCCTCCACTTT.

The chain is built from TRBV19 and TRBJ1-5; D is possibly TRBD1 (5 bases). The CDR3 covers 14 residues. Germline V gene lookup returns CDR1 LNHDA and CDR2 SQIVND (reference sequence). Trimming removed 5 bases at V and 6 bases at J, with 14 bases between. CDR3 residues: CASSPRGGGQPQHF. The CDR3 nucleotides read TGTGCCAGTAGTCCCCGGGGGGGAGGTCAGCCCCAGCATTTT.

This sequence joins TRBV11-2 and TRBJ2-3, with no clear D. Germline V gene sequence: CDR1 SGHAT, CDR2 FQNNGV. The germline V and J ends were trimmed by 5 bases and 6 bases, with 6 bases remaining between them. The CDR3 is 11 residues long. The DNA for the CDR3 is TGTGCCAGCAGCGAAAGCGATACGCAGTATTTT. The encoded protein is CASSESDTQYF.

This chain connects TRBV2 to TRBJ1-2, with TRBD1 matching over 7 bases. There are 14 residues in the CDR3. V lost 9 bases to trimming and J lost 7 bases; unmatched junction nucleotides: 14. The germline CDR1 and CDR2 sequences are SNHLY and FYNNEI. CDR3 coding DNA: TGTGCCAGTAGCCCTGCAGGGGGGGTTTTTGGCTACACCTTC. Translated, it gives CASSPAGGVFGYTF.

This clone showed up just a few times. The chain carries TRBV27 and TRBJ2-6; D ambiguous. The CDR3 runs to 15 residues. Germline V gene lookup returns CDR1 MNHEY and CDR2 SMNVEV (reference sequence). V lost 4 bases to trimming and J lost 0 bases, with 7 bases between them. CDR3 sequence reads: CASSSWGSGANVLTF. CDR3 DNA: TGTGCCAGCAGTTCGTGGGGCTCTGGGGCCAACGTCCTGACTTTC.

This clone was detected a few times. The chain uses TRBV28 and TRBJ1-4; D unresolved. V was trimmed by 6 bases and J by 8 bases, leaving 25 bases between them. CDR1 and CDR2 from the germline V gene are MDHEN and SYDVKM. This CDR3 has 17 amino acids. CDR3 in DNA: TGTGCCAGCAGCGCTCATGGACCGGCAGCCCTCGAGGAAAAACTGTTTTTT. This sequence encodes CASSAHGPAALEEKLFF.

The rearrangement joins TRBV4-1 to TRBJ1-2, with 7 bases lining up with TRBD1. The V gene's germline CDR1 is MGHRA and CDR2 YSYEKL. V trimming: 2 bases; J trimming: 4 bases; junction bases outside the gene matches: 16. The CDR3 consists of 18 residues. CDR3 protein: CASSQQGAGGLRVYGYTF. The CDR3 DNA sequence: TGCGCCAGCAGCCAACAAGGAGCAGGGGGGTTGAGGGTCTATGGCTACACCTTC.

This clone was counted once. One junction end disagrees with the germline gene, perhaps due to a read error. The V call is TRBV11-2, the J call TRBJ2-3; TRBD2 agrees at 9 bases. CDR1 is SGHAT and CDR2 is FQNNGV in the germline V gene. The CDR3 extends over 17 amino acids. This CDR3 is CASSLTQLREGTDTQYF. The DNA of the CDR3 is TGTGCCAGCAGCTTAACTCAGTTGCGGGAGGGCACTGATACGCAGTATTTT.

Concerning this clone itself: The identical CDR3 is also encoded by other nucleotide sequences in the sample. The chain is built from TRBV28 and TRBJ2-5; possible D gene TRBD2, 6 bases. The V gene lost 5 bases and the J gene lost 4 bases, with 11 bases spanning the gap. Germline CDR1 MDHEN, CDR2 SYDVKM. This CDR3 spans 13 amino acids. The CDR3 DNA reads as TGTGCCAGCAGTCTGGGGAGGAGAGAGACCCAGTACTTC. It is translated as CASSLGRRETQYF.

The chain joins TRBV29-1 to TRBJ1-2; 8 nucleotides match TRBD1. Per the germline V gene, CDR1 is SQVTM and CDR2 is ANQGSEA. The CDR3 has 13 amino acids. After removal of 6 bases from V and 1 base from J, the junction contained 4 bases not matched to a gene. CDR3 nucleotides: TGCAGCGTGTCAGGGGGCGATAACTATGGCTACACCTTC. It is translated as CSVSGGDNYGYTF. Together with reference TRBV29-1 and TRBJ1-2, the CDR3 gives the full variable domain: SAVISQKPSRDICQRGTSLTIQCQVDSQVTMMFWYRQQPGQSLTLIATANQGSEATYESGFVIDKFPISRPNLTFSTLTVSNMSPEDSSIYLCSVSGGDNYGYTFGSGTRLTVV.

About this clone: The same CDR3 arises from other DNA sequences in this sample as well. The rearrangement uses TRBV5-1 and TRBJ2-5; D may match TRBD1 or TRBD2 (5 bases each). Germline V CDR1 and CDR2: SGHRS, YFSETQ. The CDR3 spans 13 residues. Between the trimmed V and J ends, which lost 4 bases and 5 bases, there was a span of 12 bases. CDR3 sequence: CASSPGPGETQYF. CDR3 nucleotide sequence: TGCGCCAGCAGCCCGGGACCAGGGGAGACCCAGTACTTC. The full variable domain, rest sourced from reference TRBV5-1 and TRBJ2-5, is KAGVTQTPRYLIKTRGQQVTLSCSPISGHRSVSWYQQTPGQGLQFLFEYFSETQRNKGNFPGRFSGRQFSNSRSEMNVSTLELGDSALYLCASSPGPGETQYFGPGTRLLVL.

As regards this clone: Other DNA sequences in the sample encode the same CDR3. V and J are TRBV5-4 and TRBJ1-2; D is undetermined. The germline V gene has CDR1 SGHNT and CDR2 YYREEE (reference sequence). This CDR3 spans 14 amino acids. Between the trimmed V and J ends, which lost 0 bases and 4 bases, there was a span of 10 bases. CDR3 amino acids: CASSLEGGGYGYTF. DNA of the CDR3: TGTGCCAGCAGCTTGGAGGGAGGAGGCTATGGCTACACCTTC.

The chain recombines TRBV5-1 with TRBJ2-5; TRBD2 agrees at 7 bases. This CDR3 comprises 14 residues. With 4 bases clipped from V and 6 bases from J, the junction kept 9 bases outside the gene matches. The germline CDR1 and CDR2 sequences are SGHRS and YFSETQ. The CDR3 reads CASSSGTASQTQYF. The CDR3, as DNA: TGCGCCAGCAGCAGCGGGACGGCCTCGCAGACCCAGTACTTC. Full variable domain (remainder filled in from reference TRBV5-1 and TRBJ2-5): KAGVTQTPRYLIKTRGQQVTLSCSPISGHRSVSWYQQTPGQGLQFLFEYFSETQRNKGNFPGRFSGRQFSNSRSEMNVSTLELGDSALYLCASSSGTASQTQYFGPGTRLLVL.

The rearrangement joins TRBV6-1 to TRBJ1-3, with a tentative D call TRBD1 (6 bases). The CDR3 is 15 residues long. Trimming removed 3 bases from V and 2 bases from J, with 11 bases in between. CDR1 and CDR2 (germline): MNHNS, SASEGT. The CDR3: CASSESQGPGNTIYF. CDR3 DNA: TGTGCCAGCAGTGAGTCACAGGGTCCTGGAAACACCATATATTTT.

The chain employs TRBV19 and TRBJ2-5; possible D gene TRBD2, 5 bases. V lost 6 bases to trimming and J lost 5 bases, with 16 bases between them. Germline CDR1 and CDR2: LNHDA and SQIVND (reference sequence). This CDR3 is built from 14 residues. In DNA, the CDR3 is TGTGCCAGTAGGGAGAGAGGAAGGGAGGAGACCCAGTACTTC. This codes for CASRERGREETQYF.

As concerns this clone: This specimen includes other DNA sequences encoding the same CDR3. V and J are TRBV5-1 and TRBJ1-1; maybe TRBD1 (5 bases). The CDR3 has 13 amino acids. V was cut by 1 base and J by 4 bases, with 8 bases left in between. Germline V gene data show CDR1 as SGHRS and CDR2 as YFSETQ. The CDR3 bases are TGCGCCAGCAGCTTGCTTGGGGGCACTGAAGCTTTCTTT. This codes for CASSLLGGTEAFF. The variable domain in full, with the rest retrieved from reference TRBV5-1 and TRBJ1-1, is KAGVTQTPRYLIKTRGQQVTLSCSPISGHRSVSWYQQTPGQGLQFLFEYFSETQRNKGNFPGRFSGRQFSNSRSEMNVSTLELGDSALYLCASSLLGGTEAFFGQGTRLTVV.